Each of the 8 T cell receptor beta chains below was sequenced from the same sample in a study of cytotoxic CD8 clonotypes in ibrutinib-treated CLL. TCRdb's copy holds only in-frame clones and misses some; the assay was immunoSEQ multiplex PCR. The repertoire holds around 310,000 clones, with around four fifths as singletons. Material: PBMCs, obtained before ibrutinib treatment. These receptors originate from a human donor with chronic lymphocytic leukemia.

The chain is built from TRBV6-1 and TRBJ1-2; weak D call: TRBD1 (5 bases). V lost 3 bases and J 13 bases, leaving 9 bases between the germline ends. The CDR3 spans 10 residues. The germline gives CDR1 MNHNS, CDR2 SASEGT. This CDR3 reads CASSDWGSTF. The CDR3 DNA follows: TGTGCCAGCAGTGATTGGGGGAGCACCTTC.

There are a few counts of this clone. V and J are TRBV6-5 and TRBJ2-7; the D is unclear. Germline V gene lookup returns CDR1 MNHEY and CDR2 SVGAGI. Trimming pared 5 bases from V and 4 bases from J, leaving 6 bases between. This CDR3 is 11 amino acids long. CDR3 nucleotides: TGTGCCAGCAGTAGGAAATACGAGCAGTACTTC. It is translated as CASSRKYEQYF.

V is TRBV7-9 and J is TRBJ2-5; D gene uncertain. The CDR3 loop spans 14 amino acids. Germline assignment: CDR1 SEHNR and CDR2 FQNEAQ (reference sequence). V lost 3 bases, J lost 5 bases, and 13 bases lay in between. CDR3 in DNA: TGTGCCAGCAGCTTTAGATCCAGCGTCGAGACCCAGTACTTC. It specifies CASSFRSSVETQYF.

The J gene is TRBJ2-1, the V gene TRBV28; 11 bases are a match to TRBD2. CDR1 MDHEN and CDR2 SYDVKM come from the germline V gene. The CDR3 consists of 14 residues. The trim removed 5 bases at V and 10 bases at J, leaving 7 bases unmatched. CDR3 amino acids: CASSRPSGRREQFF. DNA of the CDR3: TGTGCCAGCAGTAGGCCTAGCGGGAGGCGCGAGCAGTTCTTC. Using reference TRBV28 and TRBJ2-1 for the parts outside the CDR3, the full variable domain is DVKVTQSSRYLVKRTGEKVFLECVQDMDHENMFWYRQDPGLGLRLIYFSYDVKMKEKGDIPEGYSVSREKKERFSLILESASTNQTSMYLCASSRPSGRREQFFGPGTRLTVL.

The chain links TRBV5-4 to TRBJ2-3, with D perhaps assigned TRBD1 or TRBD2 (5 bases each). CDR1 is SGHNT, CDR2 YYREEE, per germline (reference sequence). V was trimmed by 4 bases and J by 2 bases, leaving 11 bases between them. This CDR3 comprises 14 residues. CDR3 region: CASSGGRVTDTQYF. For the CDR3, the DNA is TGTGCCAGCAGCGGAGGCAGGGTCACAGATACGCAGTATTTT. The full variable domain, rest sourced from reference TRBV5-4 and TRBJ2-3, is ETGVTQSPTHLIKTRGQQVTLRCSSQSGHNTVSWYQQALGQGPQFIFQYYREEENGRGNFPPRFSGLQFPNYSSELNVNALELDDSALYLCASSGGRVTDTQYFGPGTRLTVL.

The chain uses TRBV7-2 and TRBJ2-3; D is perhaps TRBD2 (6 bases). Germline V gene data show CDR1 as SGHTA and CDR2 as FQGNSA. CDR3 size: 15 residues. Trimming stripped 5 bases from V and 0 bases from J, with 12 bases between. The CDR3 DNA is TGTGCCAGCAGCCTGGTAGCGGCCAGCACAGATACGCAGTATTTT. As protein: CASSLVAASTDTQYF.

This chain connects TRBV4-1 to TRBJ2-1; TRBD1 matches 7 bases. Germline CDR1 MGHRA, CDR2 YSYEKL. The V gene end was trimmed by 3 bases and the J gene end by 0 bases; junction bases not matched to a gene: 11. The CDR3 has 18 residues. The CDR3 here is CASSHTGQLLNSYNEQFF. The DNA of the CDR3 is TGCGCCAGCAGCCATACGGGACAGCTATTAAACTCCTACAATGAGCAGTTCTTC.

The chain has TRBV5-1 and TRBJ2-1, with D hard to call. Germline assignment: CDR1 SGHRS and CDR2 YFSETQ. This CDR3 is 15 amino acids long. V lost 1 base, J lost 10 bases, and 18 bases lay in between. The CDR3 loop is CASSLFRGDNGEQFF. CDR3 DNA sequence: TGCGCCAGCAGCTTGTTTCGAGGTGACAATGGAGAGCAGTTCTTC.